This section outlines one TCR beta chain sequence together with its context. Its target antigen remains unknown. No much larger clone exists at a distance of one base, and base qualities are not known. This entry belongs to a study of regulatory T cells in long-lasting Graves disease (dated by TCRdb to about 2021). Some background on the complete study: Persistent Graves' disease was defined as persistently positive TSH receptor autoantibodies together with antithyroid drug treatment for over 5 years. The study was registered as a clinical trial and conducted in China. In the clinical cohort, patients with persistent Graves' disease had used antithyroid drugs for an average of around 9.9 years. Peripheral blood TCR sequencing and RNA sequencing compared persistent Graves' disease patients with newly diagnosed Graves' disease patients. A total of around 35 samples were covered by TCR sequencing, comprising approximately 13 persistent and around 20 newly diagnosed Graves' disease patients.

Libraries were constructed by multiplex PCR. Sequencer: Illumina HiSeq 4000. To build TCR beta libraries, CDR3 regions were amplified by Arm-PCR using iRepertoire HTBI primers. Before sequencing, the PCR products underwent gel purification. The original pipeline was this. Gene usage analysis of CDR3 amino acid clonotypes used the approximately 62 TRBV and 11 to 15 TRBJ segments found across samples. COPE and FqMerger were used to merge filtered high-quality paired reads into contigs. Contigs were aligned with BLAST to IMGT TRBV, TRBD and TRBJ reference genes, and CDR3 was defined per IMGT. Highly expanded clones were defined as clonotypes with a frequency above 0.1%. Shannon entropy served as the measure of repertoire diversity, while the Gini coefficient captured V-J evenness. Public clonotypes were defined as clonotypes shared by more than one individual. TCRdb passed the public sequencing reads through fastp at Q25 and MiXCR, retaining productive beta sequences. Duplicate CDR3 protein sequences are folded into a single record with the most common DNA and genes. Clone size and V and J calls follow TCRdb, not the original study. The sample data list fewer than 600,000 distinct CDR3 sequences, and 22% of these were observed just once. Under 15% of the sample belongs to the ten largest clones.

CDR3 length: 14 amino acids, cysteine to phenylalanine. The kept DNA is CDR3 alone, 42 bases in frame from the first base. The germline V and J ends show losses of 2 bases and 1 base respectively, and no gene match explains 1 base of the junction. CDR1 GTSNPN and CDR2 SVGIG are derived from the germline V gene (reference sequence). The sample's time point label is to be understood as: persistent/refractory GD, antithyroid drugs over 5 years with positive TRAb. For both TCR sequencing and RNA sequencing, RNA was extracted from PBMCs using TRIzol. The diagnosis of Graves' disease followed American Thyroid Association guidelines. Recruitment of patients was carried out at an endocrinology department in Xi'an, China. From each patient, 7.5 to 9.5 milliliters of peripheral blood was collected into an EDTA anticoagulant tube. Ficoll Paque Plus density gradient separation was used to isolate PBMCs, and no further T cell sorting was performed. An Agilent 2100 Bioanalyzer and agarose gel were used to check RNA quality, while a NanoDrop 2000 measured RNA concentration.

Beyond this particular receptor, the publication reports: Preferential use of TRBV28, TRBJ1-2 and TRBJ2-5 was observed in persistent disease, whereas TRBV20-1 and TRBJ2-1 were favored in newly diagnosed disease. Lower TCR Shannon entropy and fewer highly expanded clones were observed in persistent Graves' disease patients than in newly diagnosed patients, which suggested clonal expansion. Sequencing and analysis were restricted to the TCR beta chain. More public clonotypes were shared among persistent patients (2,741) than among newly diagnosed patients (approximately 930). The study examined only peripheral blood because the primary lesion, thyroid tissue, could not be accessed. The authors noted that the small sample size was a limitation that may lower accuracy.

The sequence derives from a female donor with Graves disease. The sample consisted of peripheral blood mononuclear cells (PBMCs), taken when the disease was refractory, from a patient treated with antithyroid drugs. The V and J genes are TRBV30 and TRBJ2-2; TRBD1 aligns with 7 central bases. The DNA sequence is TGTGCCTGGAGTAGACAGGGGAACACCGGGGAGCTGTTTTTT. Its product reads: CAWSRQGNTGELFF.